A selection of T cell receptor beta chains follows, all from one sample in a study of blood T cells in healthy people across ages. A single record per CDR3 protein comes from TCRdb applying MiXCR to the 5' RACE reads. The sample lists 600,000 or so distinct CDR3 sequences; around half were seen once. The sample consisted of blood. The source is an older man in good health. Both conserved end residues are part of each CDR3. The order of the fields is CDR3 DNA, CDR3 protein, D gene, J gene, clone size, V gene. The D gene is left open where the match is weak. Rows give clone size only sometimes, using once, few, many, or a class for an expanded clone.

CDR3 DNA: TGTGCCATCAAAGCCGGGACAGGGACCTACGAGCAGTACTTC
CDR3 protein: CAIKAGTGTYEQYF
D gene: TRBD1
J gene: TRBJ2-7
clone size: NA
V gene: TRBV10-3

CDR3 DNA: TGTGCCAGCAGCAAAGGGAGCTCCTATAATTCACCCCTCCACTTT
CDR3 protein: CASSKGSSYNSPLHF
D gene: NA
J gene: TRBJ1-6
clone size: once
V gene: TRBV6-1

CDR3 DNA: TGTGCCAGCAGTTACTCTAGGACAGGCCTTAGCAATCAGCCCCAGCATTTT
CDR3 protein: CASSYSRTGLSNQPQHF
D gene: TRBD1
J gene: TRBJ1-5
clone size: many
V gene: TRBV6-6

CDR3 DNA: TGTGCCAGCAGCCAAGGGTCAGGACTAGCCGCGCAGTATTTT
CDR3 protein: CASSQGSGLAAQYF
D gene: TRBD2
J gene: TRBJ2-3
clone size: once
V gene: TRBV4-2

CDR3 DNA: TGTGCCAGCAGCCTCCTTCCCGTAGAAACGGTCGCCTACGAGCAGTACTTC
CDR3 protein: CASSLLPVETVAYEQYF
D gene: NA
J gene: TRBJ2-7
clone size: many
V gene: TRBV6-1

CDR3 DNA: TGCAGTGCTAGCCGGACAGGGGCTGAAGCTTTCTTT
CDR3 protein: CSASRTGAEAFF
D gene: TRBD1
J gene: TRBJ1-1
clone size: NA
V gene: TRBV20-1

CDR3 DNA: TGTGCCATCAGCGGCACCGGGGAGCTGTTTTTT
CDR3 protein: CAISGTGELFF
D gene: NA
J gene: TRBJ2-2
clone size: NA
V gene: TRBV10-3

CDR3 DNA: TGTGCCAGCAGTCACCGGGGCCCCACAGATACGCAGTATTTT
CDR3 protein: CASSHRGPTDTQYF
D gene: NA
J gene: TRBJ2-3
clone size: NA
V gene: TRBV6-5

CDR3 DNA: TGTGCCATCAGTGAGTTCCACGGGACAGCCTCCTACGAGCAGTACTTC
CDR3 protein: CAISEFHGTASYEQYF
D gene: TRBD1
J gene: TRBJ2-7
clone size: NA
V gene: TRBV10-3

CDR3 DNA: TGCAGTGCTAGAGGGGGCAGCCGCTCCTACGAGCAGTACTTC
CDR3 protein: CSARGGSRSYEQYF
D gene: NA
J gene: TRBJ2-7
clone size: NA
V gene: TRBV20-1

CDR3 DNA: TGTGCCAGCAGCCGCGGGGGGAAGAGCTCCTACGAGCAGTACTTC
CDR3 protein: CASSRGGKSSYEQYF
D gene: TRBD2
J gene: TRBJ2-7
clone size: NA
V gene: TRBV7-2

CDR3 DNA: TGTGCCAGCAGCCTGTCCGGTCCCTCCTACAATGAGCAGTTCTTC
CDR3 protein: CASSLSGPSYNEQFF
D gene: NA
J gene: TRBJ2-1
clone size: few
V gene: TRBV25-1

CDR3 DNA: TGTGCCAGCAGTTACGGTACTAGCGGGAGTCAAGAGACCCAGTACTTC
CDR3 protein: CASSYGTSGSQETQYF
D gene: TRBD2
J gene: TRBJ2-5
clone size: many
V gene: TRBV6-6

CDR3 DNA: TGTGCCAGCGGCCGACTAGCGGGAACGGATGAGCAGTTCTTC
CDR3 protein: CASGRLAGTDEQFF
D gene: TRBD2
J gene: TRBJ2-1
clone size: few
V gene: TRBV27

CDR3 DNA: TGCAGTGCTAGGAGACGGGGAGGGGAGACCCAGTACTTC
CDR3 protein: CSARRRGGETQYF
D gene: TRBD2
J gene: TRBJ2-5
clone size: few
V gene: TRBV20-1

CDR3 DNA: TGTGCCAGCAGTAACGGACAGGGTTGGGAGCCCCAGCATTTT
CDR3 protein: CASSNGQGWEPQHF
D gene: TRBD1
J gene: TRBJ1-5
clone size: NA
V gene: TRBV2

CDR3 DNA: TGTGCCAGCAGCTTGGGGCTTCGGGGCTACACCTTC
CDR3 protein: CASSLGLRGYTF
D gene: NA
J gene: TRBJ1-2
clone size: NA
V gene: TRBV7-2

CDR3 DNA: TGTGCCAGCACCACACCTACAGGGGCAGGAGATACGCAGTATTTT
CDR3 protein: CASTTPTGAGDTQYF
D gene: TRBD1
J gene: TRBJ2-3
clone size: many
V gene: TRBV6-2/TRBV6-3

CDR3 DNA: TGCGCCAGCAGCCAAGAGATGTCCCTTCTGGATACGCAGTATTTT
CDR3 protein: CASSQEMSLLDTQYF
D gene: NA
J gene: TRBJ2-3
clone size: many
V gene: TRBV4-3

CDR3 DNA: TGCGCCAGCAGCTTGATGGGATCAGATGTGGATACGCAGTATTTT
CDR3 protein: CASSLMGSDVDTQYF
D gene: NA
J gene: TRBJ2-3
clone size: few
V gene: TRBV5-1

CDR3 DNA: TGTGCCAGCAGCCGTCCAGCCGTCATGGAGCAGTTCTTC
CDR3 protein: CASSRPAVMEQFF
D gene: NA
J gene: TRBJ2-1
clone size: few
V gene: TRBV7-2

CDR3 DNA: TGTGCCATCAGTGAGTCTCGGGGGGGCCTCGCCTACGAGCAGTACTTC
CDR3 protein: CAISESRGGLAYEQYF
D gene: TRBD2
J gene: TRBJ2-7
clone size: NA
V gene: TRBV10-3

CDR3 DNA: TGTGCCAGTAGTATTCGGGCAGCCGGAGAGCAGTACTTC
CDR3 protein: CASSIRAAGEQYF
D gene: NA
J gene: TRBJ2-5
clone size: few
V gene: TRBV19

CDR3 DNA: TGCAGTGCTACGACCCTCCGACAGGGGGCGAATGAAAAACTGTTTTTT
CDR3 protein: CSATTLRQGANEKLFF
D gene: TRBD1
J gene: TRBJ1-4
clone size: NA
V gene: TRBV20-1

CDR3 DNA: TGTGCCAGCAGTCCAGGGCAAAGGGAGGGTGAGCAGTTCTTC
CDR3 protein: CASSPGQREGEQFF
D gene: TRBD2
J gene: TRBJ2-1
clone size: few
V gene: TRBV7-2

CDR3 DNA: TGCGCCAGCAGCCAAGATATGCCGGGGGCCGGGAACAATGAGCAGTTCTTC
CDR3 protein: CASSQDMPGAGNNEQFF
D gene: NA
J gene: TRBJ2-1
clone size: NA
V gene: TRBV4-3

CDR3 DNA: TGTGCCAGCAGCCAAGAATTGCTAGCGGGGGGTTTGACCGGGGAGCTGTTTTTT
CDR3 protein: CASSQELLAGGLTGELFF
D gene: TRBD2
J gene: TRBJ2-2
clone size: NA
V gene: TRBV3-1

CDR3 DNA: TGTGCCTGCGGGAGTTTGGGCGAGCAGTACTTC
CDR3 protein: CACGSLGEQYF
D gene: NA
J gene: TRBJ2-7
clone size: NA
V gene: TRBV30

CDR3 DNA: TGCAGTGCTAGAGGTGTGTTGGGGGACAGCACAGATACGCAGTATTTT
CDR3 protein: CSARGVLGDSTDTQYF
D gene: NA
J gene: TRBJ2-3
clone size: few
V gene: TRBV20-1

CDR3 DNA: TGTGCCATCAGCAGATATGACTCCTACGAGCAGTACTTC
CDR3 protein: CAISRYDSYEQYF
D gene: NA
J gene: TRBJ2-7
clone size: NA
V gene: TRBV10-3

CDR3 DNA: TGCAGTGCTAGACATCAACAGGGGTACTGTGGCTACACCTTC
CDR3 protein: CSARHQQGYCGYTF
D gene: TRBD1
J gene: TRBJ1-2
clone size: NA
V gene: TRBV20-1

CDR3 DNA: TGTGCCAGCAGCTCACCGGGACGGGCTTCACCCCTCCACTTT
CDR3 protein: CASSSPGRASPLHF
D gene: NA
J gene: TRBJ1-6
clone size: NA
V gene: TRBV7-6

CDR3 DNA: TGCGCCAGCAGCTTGGGGGGGACGAGGGCGAACGAGCAGTACTTC
CDR3 protein: CASSLGGTRANEQYF
D gene: NA
J gene: TRBJ2-7
clone size: NA
V gene: TRBV5-1

CDR3 DNA: TGTGCCAGCAGTTTAGCTAACGAGCAGTACTTC
CDR3 protein: CASSLANEQYF
D gene: NA
J gene: TRBJ2-7
clone size: many
V gene: TRBV7-2

CDR3 DNA: TGTGCCAGCAGTTACGCTAGCCGGACAGGAACTACAGATACGCAGTATTTT
CDR3 protein: CASSYASRTGTTDTQYF
D gene: TRBD1
J gene: TRBJ2-3
clone size: few
V gene: TRBV6-6

CDR3 DNA: TGTACCCGCATGGCTCCAGGGAAGGGGTATGAGCAGTTCTTC
CDR3 protein: CTRMAPGKGYEQFF
D gene: NA
J gene: TRBJ2-1
clone size: NA
V gene: TRBV6-5